Listed below are T cell receptor beta chains from one sample, sequenced in a study of shared clonotypes between healthy human individuals. TCRdb keeps only in-frame clones here, not all; method: immunoSEQ multiplex PCR. The sample has fewer than 850,000 clones, about 90% seen once; the top ten hold less than 40%. Sample: memory CD8+ T cells from PBMCs. The receptors shown here come from a man aged 18 to 30 in good health. Some clones in this sample may be carry-over from other donors' samples. The CDR3 runs from the conserved cysteine through the conserved F or W.

TRBJ2-7,TRBV20-1,CSARGASEQYF
TRBJ2-5,TRBV18,CASSPGRTSQETQYF
TRBJ2-7,TRBV6-6,CASTPGVIYEQYF
TRBJ2-1,TRBV7-8,CASSQKQGFSYNEQFF
TRBJ2-7,TRBV27,CASGPGAKRHEQYF
TRBJ2-7,TRBV19,CASSNRDAFYEQYF
TRBJ1-5,TRBV5-8,CASSLGPSNQPQHF
TRBJ1-1,TRBV12-5,CASGLSRTGNTEAFF
TRBJ2-5,TRBV12-5,CASGLVERIGETQYF
TRBJ2-2,TRBV7-6,CASSLVGDRGTGELFF
TRBJ2-7,TRBV27,CASSLGTVSEQYF
TRBJ2-7,TRBV7-8,CASSLVRYEQYF
TRBJ2-7,TRBV27,CASSLIPRIYEQYF
TRBJ2-7,TRBV7-9,CASSWWGEYEQYF
TRBJ2-1,TRBV27,CASSLIGLAGVLDEQFF
TRBJ1-3,TRBV5-6,CASSEGASGNTIYF
TRBJ2-1,TRBV6-5,CASRSGTRNNEQFF
TRBJ1-5,TRBV28,CASSLSVGNQPQHF
TRBJ2-2,TRBV30,CAGGDRGRGLTGELFF
TRBJ1-4,TRBV14,CASSQGGWGTKLFF
TRBJ2-3,TRBV29-1,CSVTGSSGEFNTDTQYF
TRBJ1-4,TRBV28,CASRNYNEKLFF